This passage covers 26 T cell receptor beta chains from one sample sequenced in a study of identical twins. TCRdb processed the 5' RACE reads anew with MiXCR; each CDR3 protein has one entry. Counted here are some 460,000 distinct CDR3 sequences, around 14% occurring once; the ten biggest clones make up 0.4% to 0.55%. The sample was also linked to a second study, of yellow fever vaccine responses in identical twins.

The specimen sequenced was CD4+ T cells sorted from blood. Receptors originate from a woman aged 18-29 years in good health.

This clonotype was seen only a few times. This CDR3 is CASTSGARGNEQFF. The CDR3 DNA follows: TGTGCCAGCACCTCAGGGGCTAGAGGCAATGAGCAGTTCTTC. The V and J genes are TRBV3-1 and TRBJ2-1; possible D gene TRBD1, 6 bases. Germline CDR1 LGHDT, CDR2 YNNKEL (reference sequence). The CDR3 is 14 residues long. The V end lost 7 bases, the J end lost 6 bases, and 16 bases lay between the germline ends.

This clonotype was seen a few times. The J gene is TRBJ2-1, the V gene TRBV5-4, with 12 bases lining up with TRBD2. V lost 4 bases and J lost 9; bases outside the gene matches: 11. The germline gives CDR1 SGHNT, CDR2 YYREEE (reference sequence). CDR3 length: 16 amino acids. Here the CDR3 reads CASSLKTSGSFGEQFF. The DNA of the CDR3 is TGTGCCAGCAGCCTAAAGACTAGCGGGAGTTTCGGTGAGCAGTTCTTC.

This clonotype occurred many times. The chain is built from TRBV10-2 and TRBJ2-2; 9 bases fit TRBD1. The CDR3 is 15 amino acids. CDR1 is WSHSY, CDR2 SAAADI, per germline. J was trimmed by 8 bases and V by 3 bases; bases with no gene match: 7. The CDR3 nucleotides are TGCGCCAGCAGTGAAGTACAGGGGGCGATGGGGGAGCTGTTTTTT. Protein product: CASSEVQGAMGELFF.

V usage is TRBV6-2 or TRBV6-3 and J usage is TRBJ1-5; 8 nucleotides line up with TRBD1. Germline V gene lookup returns CDR1 MNHEY and CDR2 SVGEGT. The CDR3 is 15 residues long. The V and J ends lost 6 bases and 1 base, in that order; junction bases with no gene match: 5. The CDR3 is CASRDTGGSNQPQHF. The CDR3, as DNA: TGTGCCAGCAGGGATACAGGGGGGAGCAATCAGCCCCAGCATTTT.

The rearrangement links TRBV24-1 to TRBJ2-1, with 7 bases matching TRBD1. The CDR3 runs to 16 residues. CDR1 is KGHDR, CDR2 SFDVKD, per germline. The V segment lost 2 bases and the J segment 5 bases; nucleotides outside the gene matches: 8. The CDR3 DNA follows: TGTGCCACCAGTGATTACAACAGGGGAGTAGACAATGAGCAGTTCTTC. Translated, it gives CATSDYNRGVDNEQFF.

This clonotype was seen at least ten times. The CDR3 here is CSAPDGTSPRGQFF. CDR3 nucleotides: TGCAGTGCCCCAGATGGGACTAGCCCGCGTGGGCAGTTCTTC. The chain recombines TRBV20-1 with TRBJ2-1, with 9 bases that match TRBD2. This CDR3 spans 14 amino acids. Germline V gene data show CDR1 as DFQATT and CDR2 as SNEGSKA (reference sequence). Trimming cost V 6 bases and J 12 bases; bases outside gene matches: 15.

This sequence joins TRBV20-1 and TRBJ2-3; 8 bases agree with TRBD2. J lost 1 base, V lost 6 bases, and 6 bases had no gene match. The CDR3 has 14 residues. CDR1 is DFQATT and CDR2 is SNEGSKA in the germline V gene (reference sequence). DNA for the CDR3: TGCAGTGCGCGGGGGGCTGAGGGCACAGATACGCAGTATTTT. It yields the protein CSARGAEGTDTQYF.

This chain connects TRBV2 to TRBJ1-2; D is ambiguous. V was trimmed by 7 bases and J by 8 bases, leaving 14 bases between them. Germline V gene data show CDR1 as SNHLY and CDR2 as FYNNEI. The CDR3 has 12 residues. CDR3 loop: CASTIRDAGYTF. CDR3 coding DNA: TGTGCCAGCACGATCCGAGACGCAGGCTACACCTTC.

This clonotype is a singleton in its sample. The chain couples TRBV5-1 to TRBJ2-7; D unclear. Trimming stripped 0 bases from V and 3 bases from J, with 10 bases between. Per the germline V gene, CDR1 is SGHRS and CDR2 is YFSETQ. The CDR3 totals 14 residues. The CDR3 nucleotides read TGCGCCAGCAGCTTGGGCTCAGAGAGCTACGAGCAGTACTTC. This sequence encodes CASSLGSESYEQYF. Variable domain in full (rest from reference TRBV5-1 and TRBJ2-7): KAGVTQTPRYLIKTRGQQVTLSCSPISGHRSVSWYQQTPGQGLQFLFEYFSETQRNKGNFPGRFSGRQFSNSRSEMNVSTLELGDSALYLCASSLGSESYEQYFGPGTRLTVT.

The rearrangement links TRBV7-2 to TRBJ1-1; 9 nucleotides line up with TRBD1. The V segment lost 2 bases and the J segment 6 bases; nucleotides outside the gene matches: 7. Germline-derived CDR1 and CDR2 are SGHTA and FQGNSA. The CDR3 has 15 amino acids. The CDR3 DNA reads as TGTGCCAGCAGCTTAAGGTCGGGACAGGGCGCTGAAGCTTTCTTT. It encodes CASSLRSGQGAEAFF.

V gene TRBV24-1 combines with J gene TRBJ2-3; 8 bases agree with TRBD2. V trimming: 7 bases; J trimming: 1 base; junction bases outside the gene matches: 3. The CDR3 extends over 14 amino acids. CDR1 is KGHDR, CDR2 SFDVKD, per germline. CDR3 DNA: TGTGCCACCAGCAGAGCGGGGGGCACAGATACGCAGTATTTT. Its protein product is CATSRAGGTDTQYF.

This clonotype came up a few times. The CDR3 bases are TGTGCCAGCAGTCTACCCGGGACAGGGGACGAGCAGTACTTC. It is translated as CASSLPGTGDEQYF. V gene TRBV28 combines with J gene TRBJ2-7; the match to TRBD1 covers 10 bases. Germline CDR1 reads MDHEN; CDR2 reads SYDVKM. V lost 5 bases to trimming and J lost 5 bases; unmatched junction nucleotides: 6. The CDR3 runs 14 residues. Drawing the rest from reference TRBV28 and TRBJ2-7, the complete variable domain is DVKVTQSSRYLVKRTGEKVFLECVQDMDHENMFWYRQDPGLGLRLIYFSYDVKMKEKGDIPEGYSVSREKKERFSLILESASTNQTSMYLCASSLPGTGDEQYFGPGTRLTVT.

This rearrangement joins TRBV19 to TRBJ2-5, with D possibly called TRBD1 or TRBD2 (5 bases each). This CDR3 region has 13 residues. CDR1 is LNHDA, CDR2 SQIVND, per germline (reference sequence). Trimming removed 9 bases at V and 0 bases at J, with 11 bases between. CDR3 sequence reads: CARGTVYQETQYF. The DNA of the CDR3 is TGTGCCAGAGGGACGGTTTACCAAGAGACCCAGTACTTC.

This clonotype was counted a single time. The V call is TRBV13, the J call TRBJ2-7; TRBD2 matches 10 bases. V dropped 2 bases and J dropped 7; count of bases not matched to a gene: 11. CDR3 size: 16 residues. Germline lookup yields CDR1 PRHDT and CDR2 FYEKMQ (reference sequence). The CDR3 spells CASSLWLAGAFEEQYF. CDR3 in DNA: TGTGCCAGCAGCTTATGGCTAGCGGGGGCCTTTGAGGAGCAGTACTTC.

This clonotype showed up just a few times. The genes are TRBV16 and TRBJ1-3, with D perhaps matching TRBD1 (5 bases). CDR1 KGHSY and CDR2 FQNENV come from the germline V gene. Trimming took off 2 bases at V and 4 bases at J, with 12 bases between the two ends. This CDR3 is built from 15 residues. The CDR3 region is CASSQRSGKGNTIYF. CDR3 coding DNA: TGTGCCAGCAGCCAACGGTCAGGGAAAGGAAACACCATATATTTT.

The chain links TRBV6-1 to TRBJ1-1, with a possible D match to TRBD1 (6 bases). The germline V gene has CDR1 MNHNS and CDR2 SASEGT. The CDR3 is 14 amino acids. V lost 6 bases, J lost 5 bases, and 16 bases lay in between. The CDR3 loop is CASRPPGARTEAFF. DNA of the CDR3: TGTGCCAGCAGGCCCCCAGGGGCGCGTACTGAAGCTTTCTTT.

This clonotype showed up many times. The V call is TRBV2, the J call TRBJ2-7; no definite D call. CDR3 length: 13 amino acids. Trimming took off 4 bases at V and 6 bases at J, with 13 bases between the two ends. From germline, CDR1 is SNHLY and CDR2 FYNNEI. The CDR3 loop reads CASSALGEREQYF. CDR3 in DNA: TGTGCCAGCAGTGCCCTAGGAGAACGCGAGCAGTACTTC.

This clonotype was seen a few times. The CDR3 loop reads CASTSNDGKRNTGELFF. The CDR3 coding sequence is TGTGCCAGCACCTCCAACGACGGAAAAAGGAACACCGGGGAGCTGTTTTTT. This sequence joins TRBV7-9 and TRBJ2-2; no definite D call. This CDR3 contains 17 residues. V lost 7 bases, J lost 1 base, and 19 bases lay in between. Per the germline V gene, CDR1 is SEHNR and CDR2 is FQNEAQ (reference sequence).

On this clonotype: A read error may account for a junction end that differs from germline. V usage is TRBV7-7 and J usage is TRBJ2-1, with D perhaps TRBD1 (5 bases). The CDR3 totals 16 residues. In germline, CDR1 is SSHAT, CDR2 FNYEAQ (reference sequence). The CDR3 sequence: CASSLAPGMSYNEQFF. The CDR3 DNA sequence: TGTGCTAGCAGCTTAGCCCCAGGGATGAGCTACAATGAGCAGTTCTTC.

The chain is built from TRBV3-1 and TRBJ2-7; D is unresolved. The CDR3 is 12 amino acids. Trimming left V 4 bases short and J 5 bases short, with 9 bases between. The germline CDR1 and CDR2 sequences are LGHDT and YNNKEL (reference sequence). The CDR3 reads CASSRGFNEQYF. The CDR3 DNA sequence: TGTGCCAGCAGCCGGGGTTTCAACGAGCAGTACTTC.

This CDR3 reads CASSQDLGQGLNQPQHF. The DNA of the CDR3 is TGTGCCAGCAGCCAAGATCTGGGCCAGGGGCTTAATCAGCCCCAGCATTTT. The genes are TRBV3-1 and TRBJ1-5; D perhaps matches TRBD1 (6 bases). This CDR3 has 17 amino acids. The germline V gene has CDR1 LGHDT and CDR2 YNNKEL (reference sequence). The V gene lost 0 bases and the J gene lost 4 bases, with 16 bases spanning the gap.

The chain has TRBV20-1 and TRBJ2-5, with D perhaps TRBD1 or TRBD2 (5 bases each). The CDR3 contains 15 residues. V lost 0 bases and J lost 2, with 13 bases in between. Germline CDR1 DFQATT, CDR2 SNEGSKA (reference sequence). CDR3 protein: CSARDQGGWQETQYF. The CDR3 nucleotides read TGCAGTGCTAGAGATCAGGGCGGGTGGCAAGAGACCCAGTACTTC.

This clonotype has just a few counts. The genes are TRBV29-1 and TRBJ2-1, with 13 bases that match TRBD2. This CDR3 has 15 residues. In germline, CDR1 is SQVTM, CDR2 ANQGSEA. V was pared by 6 bases and J by 8 bases, with 10 bases of the junction left unmatched. The CDR3, as DNA: TGCAGCGTGTCCCCGGGACTAGCGGGATTTCATGAGCAGTTCTTC. Residues: CSVSPGLAGFHEQFF.

The chain employs TRBV6-1 and TRBJ2-7; unclear D gene. Germline assignment: CDR1 MNHNS and CDR2 SASEGT. The V and J ends lost 8 bases and 7 bases respectively, with 12 bases between them. The CDR3 covers 11 residues. As DNA, the CDR3 is TGTGCCAGCCAGTGGCGTAGGGAGCAGTACTTC. Translating gives CASQWRREQYF.

This clonotype was seen a few times. This chain links TRBV28 with TRBJ1-5, with D maybe TRBD1 (5 bases). The germline V gene has CDR1 MDHEN and CDR2 SYDVKM. CDR3 length: 17 amino acids. Trimming took off 4 bases at V and 0 bases at J, with 16 bases between the two ends. In nucleotides, the CDR3 is TGTGCCAGCAGTTATCCGGGACGGCCGGATAGCAATCAGCCCCAGCATTTT. It encodes CASSYPGRPDSNQPQHF. The full variable domain, in which reference TRBV28 and TRBJ1-5 provide the parts outside the CDR3, is DVKVTQSSRYLVKRTGEKVFLECVQDMDHENMFWYRQDPGLGLRLIYFSYDVKMKEKGDIPEGYSVSREKKERFSLILESASTNQTSMYLCASSYPGRPDSNQPQHFGDGTRLSIL.

This clonotype was seen only a few times. J is TRBJ2-1 and V is TRBV19, with TRBD1 identical over 7 bases. Germline CDR1 LNHDA, CDR2 SQIVND (reference sequence). V gave up 7 bases and J gave up 0 bases; unmatched junction bases: 9. The CDR3 consists of 16 residues. The CDR3 DNA is TGTGCCAGTACCTTAGGGGGCAGGAACTCCTACAATGAGCAGTTCTTC. It codes for CASTLGGRNSYNEQFF.